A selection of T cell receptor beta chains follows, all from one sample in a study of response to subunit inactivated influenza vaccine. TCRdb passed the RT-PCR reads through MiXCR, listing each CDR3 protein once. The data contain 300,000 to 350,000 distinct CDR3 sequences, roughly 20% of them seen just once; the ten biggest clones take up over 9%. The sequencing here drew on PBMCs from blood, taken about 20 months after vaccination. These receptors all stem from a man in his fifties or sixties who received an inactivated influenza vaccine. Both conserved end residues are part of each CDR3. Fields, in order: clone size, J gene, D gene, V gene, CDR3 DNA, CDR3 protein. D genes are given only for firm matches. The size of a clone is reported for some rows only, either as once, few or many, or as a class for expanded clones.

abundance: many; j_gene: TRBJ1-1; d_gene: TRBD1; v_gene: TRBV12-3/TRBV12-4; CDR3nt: TGTGCCAGCACTACAGGGGAAATGGATGACACTGAAGCTTTCTTT; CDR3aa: CASTTGEMDDTEAFF
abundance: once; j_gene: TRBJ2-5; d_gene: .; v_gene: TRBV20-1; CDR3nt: TGCAGTGCCCCAACCGGGACCGCGAAGACCCAGTACTTC; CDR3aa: CSAPTGTAKTQYF
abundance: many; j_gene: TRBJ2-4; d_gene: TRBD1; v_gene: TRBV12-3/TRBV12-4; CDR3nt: TGTGCCAGCAGTTTAGCAATGCTTCTCAACAGGGGATCGGCCAAAAACATTCAGTACTTC; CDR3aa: CASSLAMLLNRGSAKNIQYF
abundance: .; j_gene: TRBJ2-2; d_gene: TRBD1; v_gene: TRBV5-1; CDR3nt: TGCGCCAGCAGCACCCGGACAGGGAACACCGGGGAGCTGTTTTTT; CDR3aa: CASSTRTGNTGELFF
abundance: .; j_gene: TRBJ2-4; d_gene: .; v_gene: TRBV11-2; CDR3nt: TGTGCCAGCAGCTCCCTTGAAGGGCGGACAGCCAAAAACATTCAGTACTTC; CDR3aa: CASSSLEGRTAKNIQYF
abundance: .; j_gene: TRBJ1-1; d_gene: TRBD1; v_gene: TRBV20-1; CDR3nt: TGCAGTGCTAGAAGCCAGGGACAGGGTACTGAAGCTTTCTTT; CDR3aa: CSARSQGQGTEAFF
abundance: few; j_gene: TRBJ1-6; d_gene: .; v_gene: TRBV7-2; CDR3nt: TGTGCCAGCAGCCCACCCGATCTAACCCTCCACTTT; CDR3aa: CASSPPDLTLHF
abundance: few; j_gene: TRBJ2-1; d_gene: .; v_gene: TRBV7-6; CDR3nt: TGTGCCAGCAGCTTAGTGGGGGGAGTCCTCAATGAGCAGTTCTTC; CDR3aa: CASSLVGGVLNEQFF
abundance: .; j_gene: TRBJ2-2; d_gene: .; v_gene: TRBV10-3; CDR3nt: TGTGCCATCTCTGACTCCACCGGGGAGCTGTTTTTT; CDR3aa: CAISDSTGELFF
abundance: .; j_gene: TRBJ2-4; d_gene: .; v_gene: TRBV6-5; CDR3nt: TGTGCCAGCAGTTACCCAGGGACAAACATTCAGTACTTC; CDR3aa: CASSYPGTNIQYF
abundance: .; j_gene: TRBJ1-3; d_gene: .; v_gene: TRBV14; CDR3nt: TGTGCCAGCAGCCCGCGGGGGGAACACTCTGGAAACACCATATATTTT; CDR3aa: CASSPRGEHSGNTIYF
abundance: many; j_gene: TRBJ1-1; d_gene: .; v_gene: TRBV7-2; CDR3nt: TGTGCCAGCAGCTTAGGGACAAACCCGAACACTGAAGCTTTCTTT; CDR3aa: CASSLGTNPNTEAFF
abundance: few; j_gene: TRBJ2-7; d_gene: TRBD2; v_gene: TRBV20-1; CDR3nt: TGCAGTGCTTATCGGACTAGCGGGTACGGCGAGCAGTACTTC; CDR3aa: CSAYRTSGYGEQYF
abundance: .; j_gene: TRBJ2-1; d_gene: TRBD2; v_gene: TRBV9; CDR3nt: TGTGCCAGCAGCGTAGATGATCGCGGGAGACACAATGAGCAGTTCTTC; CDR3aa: CASSVDDRGRHNEQFF
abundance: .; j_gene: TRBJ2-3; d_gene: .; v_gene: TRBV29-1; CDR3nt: TGCAGCGTTGATGGAGTAGAGATCACAGATACGCAGTATTTT; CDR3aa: CSVDGVEITDTQYF
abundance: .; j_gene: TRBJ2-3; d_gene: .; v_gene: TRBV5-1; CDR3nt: TGCGCCAGCAGCTTGGACAGGTTCCCAGATACGCAGTATTTT; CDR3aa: CASSLDRFPDTQYF
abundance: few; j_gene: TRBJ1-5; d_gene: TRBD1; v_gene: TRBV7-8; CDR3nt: TGTGCCAGCAGCTCTCCGGGACAGGGGAATCAGCCCCAGCATTTT; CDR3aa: CASSSPGQGNQPQHF
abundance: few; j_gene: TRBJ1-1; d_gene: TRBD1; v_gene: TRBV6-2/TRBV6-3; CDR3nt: TGTGCCAGCAGCAGTACAGGGGGGCCCTCCTTCGAAGCTTTCTTT; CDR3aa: CASSSTGGPSFEAFF
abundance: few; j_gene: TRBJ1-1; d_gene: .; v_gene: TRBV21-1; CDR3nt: TGTGCCAGCAGCAAAGCGCTTTCACAGCCGACTTGCAGCCGTATAAACACTGAAGCTTTCTTT; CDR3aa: CASSKALSQPTCSRINTEAFF
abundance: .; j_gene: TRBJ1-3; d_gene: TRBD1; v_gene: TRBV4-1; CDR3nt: TGCGCCAGCAGCTTCGACAGGGCTGGAAACACCATATATTTT; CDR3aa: CASSFDRAGNTIYF
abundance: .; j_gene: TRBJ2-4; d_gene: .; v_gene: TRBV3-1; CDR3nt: TGTGCCAGCAGCCAAGATTCCCACGCTTCTCTGAACATTCAGTACTTC; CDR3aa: CASSQDSHASLNIQYF
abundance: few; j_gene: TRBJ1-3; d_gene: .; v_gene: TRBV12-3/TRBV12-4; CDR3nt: TGTGCCAGCACGAAAGGACCGCGTGGGATTGGAAACACCATATATTTT; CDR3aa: CASTKGPRGIGNTIYF
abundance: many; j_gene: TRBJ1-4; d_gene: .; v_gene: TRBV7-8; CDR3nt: TGTGCCAGCAGCCCTCGGGGTGCTAATGAAAAACTGTTTTTT; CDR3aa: CASSPRGANEKLFF
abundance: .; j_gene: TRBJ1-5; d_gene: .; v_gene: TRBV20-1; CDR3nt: TGCAGTGCTAACCCCTCGCGAGGTTTCAATCAGCCCCAGCATTTT; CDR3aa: CSANPSRGFNQPQHF
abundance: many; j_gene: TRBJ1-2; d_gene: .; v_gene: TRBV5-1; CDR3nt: TGCGCCAGCAGCTTCTTGGACAGCCTTTATGGCTACACCTTC; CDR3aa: CASSFLDSLYGYTF
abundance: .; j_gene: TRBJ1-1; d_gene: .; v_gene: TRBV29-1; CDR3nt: TGCAGCGTAGTTTCCGGGACGCTTAACACTGAAGCTTTCTTT; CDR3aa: CSVVSGTLNTEAFF
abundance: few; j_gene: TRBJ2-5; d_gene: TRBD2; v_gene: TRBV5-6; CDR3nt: TGTGCCAGCAGCTTGTTACGGGGGGAAGAGACCCAGTACTTC; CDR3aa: CASSLLRGEETQYF
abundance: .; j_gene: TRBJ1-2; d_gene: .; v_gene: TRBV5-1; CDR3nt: TGCGCCAGCAGCTTGGATCCAGGTCTTTATGGCTACACCTTC; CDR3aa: CASSLDPGLYGYTF
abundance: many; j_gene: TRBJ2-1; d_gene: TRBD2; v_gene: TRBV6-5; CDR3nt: TGTGCCAGCAGACTCCTGCCTAGCGGGGCCTATGGCGAGCAGTTCTTC; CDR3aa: CASRLLPSGAYGEQFF
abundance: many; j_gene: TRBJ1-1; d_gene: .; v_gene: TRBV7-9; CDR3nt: TGTGCCAGCAGACCTCGGACCGACCCGAACACTGAAGCTTTCTTT; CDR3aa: CASRPRTDPNTEAFF
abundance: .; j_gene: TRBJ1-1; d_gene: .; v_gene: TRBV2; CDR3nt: TGTGCCAGCAGTGAAGACAGGGCCACTGAAGCTTTCTTT; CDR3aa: CASSEDRATEAFF
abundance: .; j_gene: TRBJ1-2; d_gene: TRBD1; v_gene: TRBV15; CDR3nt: TGTGCCACCAGCAGAGATCTCGGACAGGGGGCGCGTGGCTACACCTTC; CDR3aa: CATSRDLGQGARGYTF
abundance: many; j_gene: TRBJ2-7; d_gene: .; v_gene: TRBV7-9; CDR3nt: TGTGCCAGCAGCTTAGATGGACCTGACAGTTACGAGCAGTACTTC; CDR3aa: CASSLDGPDSYEQYF
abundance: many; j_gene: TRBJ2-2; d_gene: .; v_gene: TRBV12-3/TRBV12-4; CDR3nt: TGTGCCAGCAGTCCCAACGTCAACACCGGGGAGCTGTTTTTT; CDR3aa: CASSPNVNTGELFF
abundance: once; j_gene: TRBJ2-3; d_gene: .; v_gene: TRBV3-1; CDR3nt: TGTGCCAGCAGCCAAAACGGAGGCACAGATACGCAGTATTTT; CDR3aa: CASSQNGGTDTQYF
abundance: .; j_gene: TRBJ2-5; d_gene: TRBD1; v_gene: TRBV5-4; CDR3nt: TGTGCCAGCAAGACCCGGGACAGGGAACAAGAGACCCAGTACTTC; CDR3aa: CASKTRDREQETQYF
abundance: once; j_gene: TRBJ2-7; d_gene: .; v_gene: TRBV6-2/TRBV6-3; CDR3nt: TGTGCCAGCAGTTACATCGGAACTAACGAGCAGTACTTC; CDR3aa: CASSYIGTNEQYF
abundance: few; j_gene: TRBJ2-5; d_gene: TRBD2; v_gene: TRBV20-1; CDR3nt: TGCAGTGCCCTGGGACTAGCGGTTTCGACCCAGTACTTC; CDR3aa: CSALGLAVSTQYF
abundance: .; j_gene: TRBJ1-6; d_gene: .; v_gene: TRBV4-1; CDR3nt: TGCGCCAGCAGCCAAGACGGGACGGCGAATTCACCCCTCCACTTT; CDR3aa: CASSQDGTANSPLHF
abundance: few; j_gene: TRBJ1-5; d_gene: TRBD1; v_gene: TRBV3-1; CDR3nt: TGTGCCAGCAGCCAAAACAGGGGGACCAATCAGCCCCAGCATTTT; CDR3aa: CASSQNRGTNQPQHF
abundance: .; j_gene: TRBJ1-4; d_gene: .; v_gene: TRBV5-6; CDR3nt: TGTGCCAGCAGCCGGGATACGAGTGAAAAACTGTTTTTT; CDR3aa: CASSRDTSEKLFF
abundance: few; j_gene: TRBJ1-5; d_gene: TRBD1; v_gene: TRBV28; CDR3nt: TGTGCCAGCAGTTTATTGACAGGGGGCCTCGGCAATCAGCCCCAGCATTTT; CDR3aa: CASSLLTGGLGNQPQHF
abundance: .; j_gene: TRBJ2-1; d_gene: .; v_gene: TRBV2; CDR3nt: TGTGCCAGCAGTGCTCCGGCAGGACGTGGATCCTACAATGAGCAGTTCTTC; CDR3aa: CASSAPAGRGSYNEQFF
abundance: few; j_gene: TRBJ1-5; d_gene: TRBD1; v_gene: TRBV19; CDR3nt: TGTGCGAGACAGGGGGATGAGGGCAATCAGCCCCAGCATTTT; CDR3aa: CARQGDEGNQPQHF
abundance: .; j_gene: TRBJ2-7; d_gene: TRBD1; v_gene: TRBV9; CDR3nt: TGTGCCAGCAGCCCATCGGGACAGACCTACGAGCAGTACTTC; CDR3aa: CASSPSGQTYEQYF
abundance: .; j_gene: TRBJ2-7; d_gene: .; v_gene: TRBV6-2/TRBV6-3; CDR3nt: TGTGCCAGCAGTCCGTCCGGGACGGGTCACTACGAGCAGTACTTC; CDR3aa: CASSPSGTGHYEQYF